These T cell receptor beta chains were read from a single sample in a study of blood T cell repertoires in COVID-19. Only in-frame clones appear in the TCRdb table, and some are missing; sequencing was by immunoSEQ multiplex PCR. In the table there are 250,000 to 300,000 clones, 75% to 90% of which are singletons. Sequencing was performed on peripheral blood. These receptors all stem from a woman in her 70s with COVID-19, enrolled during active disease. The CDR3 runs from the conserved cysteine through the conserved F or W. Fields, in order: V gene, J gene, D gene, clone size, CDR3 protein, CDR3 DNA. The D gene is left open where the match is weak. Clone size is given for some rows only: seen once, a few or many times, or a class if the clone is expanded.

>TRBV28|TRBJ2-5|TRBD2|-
CASTPLLAHQETQYF
TGTGCCAGCACCCCGCTACTAGCGCACCAAGAGACCCAGTACTTC
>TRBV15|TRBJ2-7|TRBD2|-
CATSRGGSSYEQYF
TGTGCCACCAGCCGCGGGGGATCTTCCTACGAGCAGTACTTC
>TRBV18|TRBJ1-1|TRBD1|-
CASSQGQGDTTEAFF
TGTGCCAGCTCCCAGGGACAGGGTGACACCACTGAAGCTTTCTTT
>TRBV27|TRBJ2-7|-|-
CASSLNRYYEQYF
TGTGCCAGCAGTTTAAATCGGTACTACGAGCAGTACTTC
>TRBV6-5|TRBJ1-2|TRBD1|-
CASSRGTGTNYGYTF
TGTGCCAGCAGCCGAGGGACAGGCACTAACTATGGCTACACCTTC
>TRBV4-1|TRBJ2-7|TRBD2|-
CASSHASAGVDEQYF
TGCGCCAGCAGTCATGCCTCAGCGGGAGTTGACGAGCAGTACTTC
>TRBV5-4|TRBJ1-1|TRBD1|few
CASRGTGGFTEAFF
TGTGCCAGCAGGGGGACAGGGGGCTTCACTGAAGCTTTCTTT
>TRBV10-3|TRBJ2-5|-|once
CAISDDGRGETQYF
TGTGCCATCAGTGACGATGGCAGGGGAGAGACCCAGTACTTC
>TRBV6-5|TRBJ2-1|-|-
CASTRPTPGNEQFF
TGTGCCAGCACTCGACCAACACCGGGCAATGAGCAGTTCTTC
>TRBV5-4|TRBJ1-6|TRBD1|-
CASSYGQGGQSPLHF
TGTGCCAGCAGCTATGGACAGGGCGGTCAATCACCCCTCCACTTT
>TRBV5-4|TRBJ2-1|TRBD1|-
CASSYQGAPYNEQFF
TGTGCCAGCAGTTATCAGGGGGCCCCCTACAATGAGCAGTTCTTC
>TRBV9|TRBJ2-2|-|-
CASSGKGESTGELFF
TGTGCCAGCAGCGGCAAGGGGGAGAGCACCGGGGAGCTGTTTTTT
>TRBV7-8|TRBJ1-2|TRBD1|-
CASSLAGQSYGYTF
TGTGCCAGCAGCTTAGCGGGACAGAGCTATGGCTACACCTTC
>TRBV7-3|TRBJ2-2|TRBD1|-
CASSRPGTGHTGELFF
TGTGCCAGCAGCAGGCCCGGGACAGGACACACCGGGGAGCTGTTTTTT
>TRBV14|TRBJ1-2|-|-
CASSQGISYGGYTF
TGTGCCAGCAGCCAAGGAATCTCTTACGGTGGCTACACCTTC
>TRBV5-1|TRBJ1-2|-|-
CASSLDRYYGYTF
TGCGCCAGCAGCTTGGACAGATACTATGGCTACACCTTC
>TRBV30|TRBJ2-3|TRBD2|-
CAWSRKRLAGGLDTQYF
TGTGCCTGGAGTAGGAAGCGACTAGCGGGAGGGTTAGATACGCAGTATTTT
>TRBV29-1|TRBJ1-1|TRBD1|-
CSSTSGGGTEAFF
TGCAGCTCAACGTCAGGGGGCGGCACTGAAGCTTTCTTT
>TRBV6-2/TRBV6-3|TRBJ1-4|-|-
CASSYSGGDEKLFF
TGTGCCAGCAGTTACTCTGGGGGCGATGAAAAACTGTTTTTT
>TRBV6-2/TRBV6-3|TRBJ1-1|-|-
CASSSEGNTEAFF
TGTGCCAGCAGTTCCGAGGGCAACACTGAAGCTTTCTTT
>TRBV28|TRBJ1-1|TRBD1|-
CAIRETGRNTEAFF
TGTGCCATCAGAGAGACAGGGAGGAACACTGAAGCTTTCTTT
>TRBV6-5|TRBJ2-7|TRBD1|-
CASRRGQGGYEQYF
TGTGCCAGCAGGAGAGGACAGGGCGGCTACGAGCAGTACTTC
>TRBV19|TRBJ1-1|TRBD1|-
CASSNVGAGGNTEAFF
TGTGCCAGTAGTAATGTTGGGGCAGGGGGGAACACTGAAGCTTTCTTT
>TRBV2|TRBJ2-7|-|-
CASSQQGWEQYF
TGTGCCAGCAGCCAACAGGGATGGGAGCAGTACTTC
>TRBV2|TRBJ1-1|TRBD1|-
CASTEDRANTEAFF
TGTGCCAGCACCGAGGACAGGGCGAACACTGAAGCTTTCTTT
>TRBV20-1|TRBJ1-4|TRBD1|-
CSASPWTGLNEKLFF
TGCAGTGCTAGTCCATGGACAGGACTTAATGAAAAACTGTTTTTT
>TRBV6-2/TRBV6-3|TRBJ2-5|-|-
CASSDRRQMQETQYF
TGTGCCAGCAGCGACCGGAGACAGATGCAAGAGACCCAGTACTTC
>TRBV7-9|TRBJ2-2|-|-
CASSLEGSGELFF
TGTGCCAGCAGCTTAGAAGGGAGCGGGGAGCTGTTTTTT
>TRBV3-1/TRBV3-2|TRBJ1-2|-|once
CASRLQGANYGYTF
TGTGCCAGCAGATTACAGGGCGCTAACTATGGCTACACCTTC
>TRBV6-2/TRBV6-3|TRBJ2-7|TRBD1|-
CASSPNRGWGYEQYF
TGTGCCAGCAGCCCCAACAGGGGATGGGGATACGAGCAGTACTTC
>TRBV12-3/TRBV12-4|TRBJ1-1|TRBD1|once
CASRRTGNTEAFF
TGTGCCAGCAGGCGGACAGGGAACACTGAAGCTTTCTTT
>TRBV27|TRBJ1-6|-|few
CASSLQGIVLNSPLHF
TGTGCCAGCAGCTTACAGGGAATAGTCTTGAATTCACCCCTCCACTTT
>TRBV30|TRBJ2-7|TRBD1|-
CAWSPDRAYEQYF
TGTGCCTGGAGTCCTGACAGGGCCTACGAGCAGTACTTC
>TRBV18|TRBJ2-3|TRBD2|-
CASSTRQLAGTDTQYF
TGTGCCAGCTCCACCAGGCAACTAGCGGGCACAGATACGCAGTATTTT
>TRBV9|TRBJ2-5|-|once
CASSLGGRTQETQYF
TGTGCCAGCAGCCTCGGGGGACGCACCCAAGAGACCCAGTACTTC
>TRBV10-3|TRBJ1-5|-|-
CATTFDGMEPQHF
TGTGCCACGACTTTTGACGGCATGGAGCCCCAGCATTTT
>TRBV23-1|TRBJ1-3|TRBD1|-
CASSQQTGELVAGNTIYF
TGCGCCAGCAGCCAGCAGACAGGGGAACTGGTAGCTGGAAACACCATATATTTT
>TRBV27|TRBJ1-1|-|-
CASSSATEAFF
TGTGCCAGCAGTTCCGCGACTGAAGCTTTCTTT
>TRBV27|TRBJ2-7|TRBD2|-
CASSLRVIAGGPVYEQYF
TGTGCCAGCAGCTTAAGGGTAATAGCGGGAGGGCCGGTGTACGAGCAGTACTTC
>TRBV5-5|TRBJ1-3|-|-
CASSLELSSGNTIYF
TGTGCCAGCAGCTTGGAGCTGAGCTCTGGAAACACCATATATTTT
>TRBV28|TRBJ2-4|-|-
CASSAALGGNIQYF
TGTGCCAGCAGCGCCGCCCTAGGGGGAAACATTCAGTACTTC
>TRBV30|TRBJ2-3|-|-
CAWSVLGSTDTQYF
TGTGCCTGGAGTGTCTTGGGCTCCACAGATACGCAGTATTTT
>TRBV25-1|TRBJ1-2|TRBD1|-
CASIGQGNYGYTF
TGTGCCAGCATAGGACAGGGCAACTATGGCTACACCTTC